This entry lists 17 T cell receptor beta chains sequenced from one sample in a study of blood T cell repertoires in COVID-19. Profiled with immunoSEQ multiplex PCR; TCRdb holds only in-frame clones, not every one. The top ten clones hold 5% to 6% of a sample with roughly 330,000 clones, around 90% of them seen once. The sequenced material came from PBMCs or T cells enriched from blood (not recorded which). The receptors shown here come from a man aged 30-40 years who had recovered from COVID-19.

The V call is TRBV5-5, the J call TRBJ2-1; 9 bases match TRBD1. With V trimmed by 2 bases and J by 4 bases, 4 bases remained unmatched. The CDR3 consists of 15 residues. The germline gives CDR1 SGHKS, CDR2 YYEKEE (reference sequence). The CDR3 spells CASSLVTGGYNEQFF. The DNA of the CDR3 is TGTGCCAGCAGCTTAGTGACAGGGGGGTACAATGAGCAGTTCTTC. Complete variable domain (other parts from reference TRBV5-5 and TRBJ2-1): DAGVTQSPTHLIKTRGQQVTLRCSPISGHKSVSWYQQVLGQGPQFIFQYYEKEERGRGNFPDRFSARQFPNYSSELNVNALLLGDSALYLCASSLVTGGYNEQFFGPGTRLTVL.

V is TRBV4-1 and J is TRBJ1-2; weak D call: TRBD1 (5 bases). Germline V gene data show CDR1 as MGHRA and CDR2 as YSYEKL. This CDR3 spans 16 amino acids. V was clipped by 1 base and J by 8 bases, with 20 bases between them. This CDR3 is CASSQATIGGVQGYTF. The DNA for the CDR3 is TGCGCCAGCAGCCAAGCGACCATCGGGGGGGTCCAAGGCTACACCTTC.

The CDR3: CASSPTSGGPGETQYF. CDR3 DNA sequence: TGCGCCAGCAGCCCGACTAGCGGGGGGCCGGGAGAGACCCAGTACTTC. The chain uses TRBV5-1 and TRBJ2-5, with TRBD2 identical over 13 bases. The CDR3 extends over 16 amino acids. The germline V gene has CDR1 SGHRS and CDR2 YFSETQ. The ends lost 4 bases at V and 4 bases at J; junction bases unmatched: 7.

The rearrangement joins TRBV28 to TRBJ2-7; 9 nucleotides align to TRBD1. V trimming: 5 bases; J trimming: 6 bases; junction bases outside the gene matches: 14. The CDR3 spans 16 residues. Germline lookup yields CDR1 MDHEN and CDR2 SYDVKM. CDR3 bases: TGTGCCAGCAGTCCTAGACCGGGACAGGGAAGGACCGAGCAGTACTTC. It yields the protein CASSPRPGQGRTEQYF. The variable domain in full, completed from reference TRBV28 and TRBJ2-7, reads DVKVTQSSRYLVKRTGEKVFLECVQDMDHENMFWYRQDPGLGLRLIYFSYDVKMKEKGDIPEGYSVSREKKERFSLILESASTNQTSMYLCASSPRPGQGRTEQYFGPGTRLTVT.

V gene TRBV30 combines with J gene TRBJ1-6; D unclear. This CDR3 has 15 amino acids. From germline, CDR1 is GTSNPN and CDR2 SVGIG (reference sequence). The V end lost 5 bases, the J end lost 9 bases, and 20 bases lay between the germline ends. CDR3 DNA: TGTGCCTGGGGCCTTCAAGCGGATTTGGGTTCACCCCTCCACTTT. It codes for CAWGLQADLGSPLHF. The variable domain in full, completed from reference TRBV30 and TRBJ1-6, reads SQTIHQWPATLVQPVGSPLSLECTVEGTSNPNLYWYRQAAGRGLQLLFYSVGIGQISSEVPQNLSASRPQDRQFILSSKKLLLSDSGFYLCAWGLQADLGSPLHFGNGTRLTVT.

The V call is TRBV5-1, the J call TRBJ2-3; 8 nucleotides match TRBD2. The CDR3 consists of 16 residues. Trimming at V came to 4 bases and at J to 1 base, leaving 8 bases not matched to a gene. From germline, CDR1 is SGHRS and CDR2 YFSETQ. CDR3 in DNA: TGCGCCAGCAGCCGAGGCAGCGGGGGAGGCACAGATACGCAGTATTTT. Translating gives CASSRGSGGGTDTQYF.

This chain connects TRBV5-1 to TRBJ2-1, with D possibly TRBD1 on 6 matching bases. Germline V gene lookup returns CDR1 SGHRS and CDR2 YFSETQ. The CDR3 has 15 residues. V was shortened by 4 bases and J by 1 base, with 12 bases between the two germline ends. The CDR3 DNA reads as TGCGCCAGCAGCCAACAGGGTGGGTCCTACAATGAGCAGTTCTTC. Its protein is CASSQQGGSYNEQFF.

This rearrangement joins TRBV12-2 to TRBJ2-7; the table's D call of TRBD1 was not tested on the DNA. TRBV12-2 has pseudogene status. The CDR3 is 17 residues long. The CDR3 DNA is TGTGCAAGTCGCTTAGACTCCAGGGGACACTCGTCCTACGAGCAGTACTTC. Residues: CASRLDSRGHSSYEQYF.

The genes are TRBV9 and TRBJ2-1; the D is unclear. In germline, CDR1 is SGDLS, CDR2 YYNGEE. This CDR3 contains 14 residues. V was trimmed by 2 bases and J by 0 bases, leaving 6 bases between them. Written as DNA, the CDR3 is TGTGCCAGCAGCGTTATTAGCTCCTACAATGAGCAGTTCTTC. Its protein product is CASSVISSYNEQFF.

The chain carries TRBV19 and TRBJ2-1; TRBD1 matches 9 bases. The CDR3 extends over 12 amino acids. With V trimmed by 9 bases and J by 5 bases, 2 bases remained unmatched. Germline assignment: CDR1 LNHDA and CDR2 SQIVND (reference sequence). The CDR3 loop reads CASNRGHNEQFF. CDR3 sequence (DNA): TGTGCCAGCAACAGGGGGCACAATGAGCAGTTCTTC.

This chain joins TRBV7-9 and TRBJ2-1; D not certain. Germline-derived CDR1 and CDR2 are SEHNR and FQNEAQ (reference sequence). This CDR3 is 15 amino acids long. The ends were cut back, 0 bases at V and 4 bases at J, with 10 bases in the middle. The CDR3 sequence: CASSLAVSKYNEQFF. DNA for the CDR3: TGTGCCAGCAGCTTAGCGGTCAGTAAGTACAATGAGCAGTTCTTC. The variable domain in full, completed from reference TRBV7-9 and TRBJ2-1, reads DTGVSQNPRHKITKRGQNVTFRCDPISEHNRLYWYRQTLGQGPEFLTYFQNEAQLEKSRLLSDRFSAERPKGSFSTLEIQRTEQGDSAMYLCASSLAVSKYNEQFFGPGTRLTVL.

This sequence joins TRBV6-2 or TRBV6-3 and TRBJ2-5, with D unresolved. Germline assignment: CDR1 MNHEY and CDR2 SVGEGT. The CDR3 extends over 12 amino acids. The V end was cut by 5 bases, the J end by 1 base, with 5 bases between. This chain's CDR3 is CASSNTQETQYF. Written as DNA, the CDR3 is TGTGCCAGCAGTAACACCCAAGAGACCCAGTACTTC.

The V call is TRBV2, the J call TRBJ2-3; 7 bases map to TRBD1. CDR1 and CDR2 from the germline V gene are SNHLY and FYNNEI. The CDR3 sequence is 19 residues long. J was trimmed by 0 bases and V by 4 bases; bases with no gene match: 16. The CDR3 loop is CASSVRPSDRSVSTDTQYF. CDR3 nucleotides: TGTGCCAGCAGTGTCAGGCCGTCGGACAGGTCTGTTAGCACAGATACGCAGTATTTT.

The table lists this clone with a count of one. This chain joins TRBV5-4 and TRBJ2-5; 13 bases are a match to TRBD2. Looked up from germline, CDR1 is SGHNT and CDR2 is YYREEE (reference sequence). Trimming cost V 4 bases and J 1 base; bases outside gene matches: 13. The CDR3 covers 19 residues. The CDR3 bases are TGTGCCAGCAGCCCTACTAGGACTAGCGGGGGAAGGTTCCAAGAGACCCAGTACTTC. Protein product: CASSPTRTSGGRFQETQYF.

The chain couples TRBV5-1 to TRBJ2-5, with 13 bases fitting TRBD2. The junction had 9 bases not matched to a gene; V was cut back by 2 bases and J by 5 bases. Germline V CDR1 and CDR2: SGHRS, YFSETQ. The CDR3 extends over 17 amino acids. CDR3 residues: CASSLTGTSGVQETQYF. The DNA of the CDR3 is TGCGCCAGCAGCTTAACCGGGACTAGCGGGGTACAGGAGACCCAGTACTTC.

The chain combines TRBV10-3 with TRBJ1-2; 10 bases map to TRBD1. Germline CDR1 is ENHRY and CDR2 is SYGVKD. CDR3 length equals 15 residues. J was trimmed by 4 bases and V by 3 bases; bases with no gene match: 5. CDR3 in DNA: TGTGCCATCAGTGATGGGACAGGGGCTGCCTATGGCTACACCTTC. Amino acid sequence: CAISDGTGAAYGYTF.

This clone was found once. V gene TRBV18 combines with J gene TRBJ1-1; 8 bases map to TRBD1. CDR3 length: 15 residues. The germline gives CDR1 KGHSH, CDR2 LQKENI. V lost 1 base, J lost 5 bases, and 6 bases stayed unmatched. CDR3 coding DNA: TGTGCCAGCTCACCACGAAACAGGGGGACAACTGAAGCTTTCTTT. It encodes CASSPRNRGTTEAFF.